This is a list of T cell receptor beta chains from one sample in a study of cytomegalovirus exposure and HLA in healthy donors. Assay: immunoSEQ multiplex PCR; the TCRdb copy retains only in-frame clones and omits some. Here the sample spans some 170,000 clones, roughly 9.4% being singletons. Sample: PBMCs. The receptors come from a woman aged 30 to 39 in good health and CMV-seropositive. The CDR3 runs from the conserved cysteine through the conserved F or W. The D gene is left open where the match is weak. A clone size is listed for some rows: how often the clone was seen (once, few, many), or a class if it is expanded.

D,size,J,V,CDR3,DNA
TRBD2,few,TRBJ2-7,TRBV18,CASSQGLADEQYF,TGTGCCAGCTCACAGGGACTAGCCGACGAGCAGTACTTC
TRBD1,.,TRBJ2-1,TRBV5-5,CASSLASGQYNEQFF,TGTGCCAGCAGCTTGGCCTCGGGACAGTACAATGAGCAGTTCTTC
TRBD2,.,TRBJ2-1,TRBV2,CASSGRLAGGSYNEQFF,TGTGCCAGCAGTGGCCGACTAGCGGGAGGATCCTACAATGAGCAGTTCTTC
.,.,TRBJ2-2,TRBV5-1,CASSKDSANTGELFF,TGCGCCAGCAGCAAGGACAGCGCGAACACCGGGGAGCTGTTTTTT
.,few,TRBJ2-3,TRBV29-1,CSVQTGSAADTQYF,TGCAGCGTTCAAACAGGGTCGGCCGCAGATACGCAGTATTTT
.,.,TRBJ2-1,TRBV5-1,CASSLGGSSYNEQFF,TGCGCCAGCAGCTTAGGAGGATCATCCTACAATGAGCAGTTCTTC
TRBD2,.,TRBJ2-7,TRBV2,CACGAGGDEQYF,TGTGCCTGTGGAGCGGGAGGTGATGAGCAGTACTTC
.,.,TRBJ2-3,TRBV19,CASRRQSLGTDTQYF,TGTGCCAGTAGACGTCAGAGTCTAGGCACAGATACGCAGTATTTT
.,.,TRBJ2-7,TRBV2,CASNILGVDEQYF,TGTGCCAGCAATATACTCGGGGTGGACGAGCAGTACTTC
.,.,TRBJ2-3,TRBV9,CASSVGHDTQYF,TGTGCCAGCAGCGTAGGACATGATACGCAGTATTTT
TRBD1,few,TRBJ2-5,TRBV18,CASSPGTAKETQYF,TGTGCCAGCTCACCAGGGACAGCCAAAGAGACCCAGTACTTC
TRBD1,.,TRBJ1-2,TRBV2,CASSPQGGYGYTF,TGTGCCAGCAGTCCCCAGGGGGGCTATGGCTACACCTTC
.,.,TRBJ1-1,TRBV5-8,CASSSRAGLMNTEAFF,TGTGCCAGCAGCTCCCGGGCAGGGCTAATGAACACTGAAGCTTTCTTT
TRBD1,few,TRBJ2-7,TRBV6-5,CASSRDSAYEQYF,TGTGCCAGCAGTAGGGACAGCGCCTACGAGCAGTACTTC
TRBD1,few,TRBJ2-7,TRBV9,CASSVDRGYEQYF,TGTGCCAGCAGCGTTGACAGGGGCTACGAGCAGTACTTC
.,.,TRBJ2-6,TRBV7-3,CASSGLPSGANVLTF,TGTGCCAGCAGCGGACTCCCCTCTGGGGCCAACGTCCTGACTTTC
TRBD2,few,TRBJ2-1,TRBV28,CASNPGTSANNEQFF,TGTGCCAGCAATCCCGGGACTAGCGCCAATAATGAGCAGTTCTTC
TRBD2,.,TRBJ2-7,TRBV4-1,CASSQVPGLAIYEQYF,TGCGCCAGCAGCCAAGTCCCGGGACTAGCGATCTACGAGCAGTACTTC